The entry that follows covers one TCR beta chain sequence. It has no known antigen specificity. Base qualities are missing; no much larger clone stands one base away. Trimming leaves V shorter by 5 bases and J shorter by 1 base, with the junction holding 5 bases beyond the gene matches. Via the germline V gene (reference sequence), CDR1 is SGHAT and CDR2 FQDESV. Taken from cysteine to phenylalanine, the CDR3 has 15 residues. The CDR3 DNA has 45 bases and is translated from base 1. This sample stems from a study of cytomegalovirus exposure and HLA in healthy donors (dated by TCRdb to about 2017). Looking at the study overall: According to an earlier analysis of several hundred of the donors, about 180 million T cells yielded roughly 100 million unique TCR beta sequences and 276 Gb of sequence data. Both class I and class II loci were covered by HLA typing, at four-digit resolution. In addition to the first cohort of several hundred subjects, a separate validation cohort of 120 different subjects was used. Because of strong linkage in the cohort, 5 or 6 DR-DQ haplotypes were treated as single units for association and clustering. A later analysis re-examined previously published TCR beta repertoires from over 500 donors and added high-resolution HLA genotyping to investigate patterns of TCR occurrence. High-throughput TCR immunosequencing, statistical association of individual TCRs with disease status, and machine learning were combined to predict cytomegalovirus infection status. The later analysis used no new phenotypic data to find candidate immune exposures, relying instead on TCR beta sequences and their occurrence across donors. The genetic ancestry cluster associated with self-reported Caucasian donors included around four fifths of the 300 to 400 genotyped donors. The study profiled the T cell repertoires of about 640 subjects by immunosequencing and related them to cytomegalovirus serostatus. Donor age, sex, ethnicity and CMV serostatus were collected together with the repertoire data. Every repertoire in the discovery cohort had been generated on one and the same sequencing platform. The aim of the study was to test whether cataloging public T cell receptors could identify signatures of past pathogen exposure. The number of typed donors differed by locus: about 620-630 for A, B, C, DRB1 and DQB1; 522 for DQA1; approximately 600 for DPA1; and roughly 490 for DPB1. In an earlier analysis of roughly 580 of the donors, high-throughput TCR beta sequencing was used to judge whether each TCR beta V gene segment behaved as functional or pseudogenic. An early release that covered about 640 HLA-typed donors contained around 300 gigabases of sequencing data and approximately 85 million unique TCR sequences. Among 398 genotyped donors of the cohort, an average of roughly 240,000 unique TCR beta nucleotide sequences were sequenced per donor, about a sixth of them non-productive. A later genetic analysis took genome-wide SNP genotypes for about three fifths of the roughly 700 donors and used that subset as a discovery cohort.

The research as a whole found: Across donors, most TCR sequences were observed very rarely, whereas some public TCRs were present in many individuals. According to a later analysis, TCR association rates differed among HLA loci, with DRB1 alleles showing the most associated TCRs and HLA-C alleles showing the fewest. A cluster of highly shared sequence variants was judged likely to be a technical artifact of the sequencing pipeline. The study listed 150 to 200 TCR beta chains as associated with cytomegalovirus. A later genetic analysis associated a missense DCLRE1C variant with V-gene and J-gene trimming of TCR beta chains, and an independent cohort replicated the association. It was suggested by the authors that the approach could potentially be generalized to other disease states and immunological phenotypes. CMV serostatus was the only immune exposure information available for the cohort. A further reported finding was that TCR beta sequences accurately predicted the HLA-A and HLA-B alleles for most subjects in the first cohort. In a later genetic analysis, fewer N-insertions in productive TCRs were reported among donors in an Asian-associated ancestry cluster than the approximately 710-donor mean. A later analysis found that most CMV-associated TCR beta chains appeared HLA-restricted, with HLA associations seemingly driven largely by CMV exposure. Sequencing depth was assumed to be roughly uniform across donors in the presence/absence analyses, though that assumption may not hold. In a later analysis, HLA-associated TCR beta chains were found to be more clonally expanded and to have lower generation probabilities than equally common non-associated chains. In an earlier analysis of around 600 of the donors, most TCR beta V segments appeared in productive rearrangements about 87% or about 30% of the time, broadly matching IMGT annotations. Because counts were too low, more than 15 rarely observed V segments, including chromosome 9 orphons, were excluded from the earlier analysis of some 590 of the donors. Some IMGT-functional V segments, including TRBV6-2 and TRBV6-3, could not be distinguished by the 87-base-pair reads and were therefore excluded. Because some donors lacked HLA typing at each locus, the association tests relied only on the typed subset. According to a later analysis, parvovirus B19, influenza, CMV and Epstein-Barr virus appeared linked to several top co-occurrence clusters. In a later analysis, 16,951 TCR beta sequences were associated with specific HLA alleles at a false discovery rate of 0.05. Correlated functional status among segregating V segments might be attributable to linkage disequilibrium, but an unknown experimental factor could not be ruled out. In this cohort, only TCR beta chains were sequenced, and detectable features were limited by the absence of alpha or paired-chain data. A few of the identified cytomegalovirus-associated TCR beta chains were confirmed in vitro to be specific for cytomegalovirus antigens. The classifier was reported to diagnose cytomegalovirus status with high specificity and sensitivity in both the original and validation cohorts. Assigning TCR associations to individual alleles was difficult when HLA alleles, especially DR and DQ, strongly co-occurred.

The cohort consisted of approximately 690 healthy bone marrow donors. All cohort members were sampled while nominally healthy, although unrecorded immune exposures were likely present. The donor was CMV seropositive and belonged to the group of 250 to 350 seropositive cohort members. A peripheral blood sample was collected from each donor, and TCR beta sequencing was performed on peripheral blood mononuclear cells. The Qiagen DNeasy Blood Extraction Kit was used to extract genomic DNA from the blood cell samples. Libraries were made using the immunoSEQ multiplex PCR assay. The multiplex PCR relied on a mix of 60 forward primers for TCR Vbeta segments and 13 reverse primers for TCR Jbeta segments. The CDR3 region of rearranged TCR beta genes was amplified from genomic DNA by a multiplex PCR assay. Amplified TCR beta libraries were sequenced as 87-base-pair reads on the Illumina HiSeq System. On the study's bioinformatics: A later analysis counted some 74 million unique TCR beta chains across the 666 repertoires, and approximately 11 million of these chains were shared by at least two donors. To remove PCR and sequencing errors, raw reads were error-corrected and collapsed into unique sequences using a nearest-neighbor algorithm that merged closely related sequences. Alignment of CDR3 sequences to IMGT reference sequences was used to assign V, D and J gene segments. For a sequence to be retained, a match of at least six nucleotides to both a V gene segment and a J gene segment was required. Rearrangements were called productive when the CDR3 lacked stop codons and stayed in frame with V and J; all others were non-productive. Following IMGT convention, CDR3 was defined as the stretch from the second conserved V-encoded cysteine up to the conserved J-encoded phenylalanine. Sequences without an unambiguous match to a single V gene segment were excluded from the earlier analysis of a few hundred of the donors. An earlier analysis of 550 to 650 of the donors classified V segments as functional when productive rearrangements were above 56.7% and as segregating when the standard deviation between donors was above 5%. A statistical classification framework was built to diagnose cytomegalovirus status from the catalog of TCR beta chain sequences. In a later analysis, TCR nucleotide sequences were compared against IMGT/GENE-DB human TR gene sequences so that V and J genes could be assigned. A later analysis assigned CDR3 sequences and most-parsimonious VDJ recombination scenarios with the TCRdist pipeline. In a later analysis, every TCR beta chain was defined by the combination of its CDR3 amino acid sequence and its V-gene family, and reads without a unique V-gene family were dropped. In a later analysis, a few hundred highly shared, low-generation-probability nucleotide sequences were removed to address suspected cross-contamination and a sequencing artifact. In a later analysis, a clonal expansion index was calculated for each public chain from normalized within-repertoire ranks of inferred template counts. In a later analysis, generation probabilities were computed with a VDJ recombination model fitted to out-of-frame rearrangements, and the resulting probabilities were checked against IGoR. Hypergeometric tests were used in a later analysis to score TCR-TCR, TCR-HLA and TCR-CMV co-occurrence, with a repertoire-size bias correction applied to the TCR pairs. A later analysis estimated false discovery rates by permuting HLA or CMV assignments 20 times. In a later analysis, co-occurring TCRs were grouped using DBSCAN, with TCRdist sequence similarity added in when clustering inside HLA-allele-positive subsets. Co-occurrence clustering excluded repertoires with fewer than 30,000 or more than 120,000 public chains, plus five with anomalous nucleotide sharing. TCRdb stores this immuneACCESS table with in-frame sequences only. Part of the clones is absent; in the studies checked, under half of the shortfall reflects unresolved V genes, and no reason is known for the rest. The V and J calls and clone size are taken from that table; D and trimming were inferred from the DNA. Recorded for this sample are under 170,000 clones; about 64% of them occurred a single time. The ten largest make up about 7.1% of the sample.

The receptor comes from a woman aged 60-75 years in good health and CMV-seropositive. Sequences were obtained from PBMCs. The rearrangement joined TRBV11-1 to TRBJ2-1; the junction holds 7 bases that match TRBD1. The nucleotide sequence is given as TGTGCCAGCAGCCTAGACAGGGTTTCCTACAATGAGCAGTTCTTC. Its product reads: CASSLDRVSYNEQFF.